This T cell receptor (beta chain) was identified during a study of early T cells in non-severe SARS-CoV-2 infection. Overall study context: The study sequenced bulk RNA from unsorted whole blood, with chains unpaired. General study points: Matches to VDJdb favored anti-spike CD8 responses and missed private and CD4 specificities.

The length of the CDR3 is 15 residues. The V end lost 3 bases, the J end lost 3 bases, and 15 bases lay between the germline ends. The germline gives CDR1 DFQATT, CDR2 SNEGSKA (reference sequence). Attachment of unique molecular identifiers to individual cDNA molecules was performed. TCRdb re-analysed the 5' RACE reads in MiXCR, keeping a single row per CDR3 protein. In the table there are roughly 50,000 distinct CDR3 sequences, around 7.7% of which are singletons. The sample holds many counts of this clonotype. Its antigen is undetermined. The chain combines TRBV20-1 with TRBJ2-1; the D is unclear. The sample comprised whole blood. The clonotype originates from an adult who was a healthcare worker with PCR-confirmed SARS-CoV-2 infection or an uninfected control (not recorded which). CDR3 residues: CSARPPLTSYNEQFF. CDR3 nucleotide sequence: TGCAGTGCTAGGCCTCCCCTTACGAGCTACAATGAGCAGTTCTTC.